This T cell receptor beta chain was sequenced in a study of T-cell memory formation after mild COVID-19. Study-wide findings and caveats: Still unconfirmed is whether the second-wave clones peaking on day 37 recognized SARS-CoV-2.

Germline V gene sequence: CDR1 SGHTA, CDR2 FQGNSA. This CDR3 spans 15 amino acids. The ends lost 6 bases at V and 9 bases at J; junction bases unmatched: 16. 5'RACE, which relied on constant-segment primers, yielded TCR alpha and TCR beta cDNA libraries carrying sample barcodes and UMIs. One entry per CDR3 protein, called by TCRdb with MiXCR from the 5' RACE reads. The sample has hundreds of thousands of distinct CDR3 sequences; about a sixth are singletons. The table lists this clonotype with many counts. The antigen remains unidentified. Sequencing was done on a sample of PBMCs or a T cell subset sorted from them (not recorded which). The source is a man aged 18 to 35 who had mild COVID-19 (a few samples of this study predate the infection). Cell type and time point are not known. This chain links TRBV7-2 with TRBJ2-7, with 8 bases fitting TRBD2. The CDR3 sequence: CASSPGAGGLGLQYF. The CDR3 DNA is TGTGCCAGCAGTCCCGGCGCGGGGGGCCTTGGTTTGCAGTACTTC.